The 3 T cell receptor beta chains presented below share a single source sample, sequenced in a study of Graves' ophthalmopathy and Graves' hyperthyroidism (dated by TCRdb to 2016 to 2019). For sequencing, an Illumina HiSeq 2000 was employed. TCR beta CDR3 regions were amplified from RNA transcripts for repertoire sequencing. A first-round RT-PCR used HTBI primers with the Qiagen OneStep RT-PCR kit, followed by a second-round multiplex PCR, size selection and purification. The public sequencing data were trimmed at Q25 with fastp and processed into clonotypes with MiXCR by TCRdb, which kept only in-frame beta chains. Rows with a matching CDR3 protein are joined into one entry that keeps the most common DNA and genes. The sample table lists about 740,000 distinct CDR3 sequences, roughly two fifths of them with a count of one. 40% to 45% of the sample goes to the ten largest clones. The sample taken for sequencing was peripheral blood. These receptors all stem from an adult man with Graves' ophthalmopathy.

This clonotype has just a few counts. The chain has TRBV7-6 and TRBJ2-2; 11 positions agree with TRBD2. Germline V gives CDR1 SGHVS, CDR2 FNYEAQ. V dropped 5 bases and J dropped 3; count of bases not matched to a gene: 14. This CDR3 spans 19 amino acids. The CDR3 loop is CASSALAGGGRTYTGELFF. The CDR3 DNA follows: TGTGCCAGCAGCGCCTTAGCGGGGGGGGGACGAACTTACACCGGGGAGCTGTTTTTT. Using reference TRBV7-6 and TRBJ2-2 for the parts outside the CDR3, the full variable domain is GAGVSQSPRYKVTKRGQDVALRCDPISGHVSLYWYRQALGQGPEFLTYFNYEAQQDKSGLPNDRFSAERPEGSISTLTIQRTEQRDSAMYRCASSALAGGGRTYTGELFFGEGSRLTVL.

The genes are TRBV7-9 and TRBJ1-1; 12 bases agree with TRBD1. CDR1 and CDR2 (germline): SEHNR, FQNEAQ (reference sequence). The CDR3 runs 17 residues. Losses at the gene ends were 4 bases for V and 1 base for J; bases not matched to a gene: 7. DNA for the CDR3: TGTGCCAGCAGCTCATTAGTGGGACAGGGGGCGAACACTGAAGCTTTCTTT. Amino acid sequence: CASSSLVGQGANTEAFF.

The gene calls are TRBV12-3 or TRBV12-4 and TRBJ1-1; D is ambiguous. The V end was cut by 5 bases, the J end by 1 base, with 8 bases between. CDR3 size: 13 residues. The CDR3 region has the DNA TGTGCCAGCAGTGGACCTACGAACACTGAAGCTTTCTTT. This gives the protein CASSGPTNTEAFF.